What follows are 21 T cell receptor beta chains derived from one specimen sequenced in a study of T-cell reconstitution after alpha-beta-depleted transplantation in children (dated by TCRdb to the mid-2010s). The library was built by means of PCR. Sequencing was carried out with an Illumina HiSeq 2500. TCR library preparation used molecular barcoding, with unique molecular identifiers applied to normalize quantification of the TCRbeta repertoire. The raw public reads went through TCRdb reprocessing: fastp at Q25, MiXCR clone calling, in-frame beta chains kept. Rows are unified per CDR3 protein, each entry keeping the most common DNA and genes. The sample table lists 250,000 or so distinct CDR3 sequences, 20% to 30% of them with a count of one. The ten largest clones capture about 4.8% of the sample. According to the study, the label for this sample's treatment or condition signals: allogeneic hematopoietic cell transplantation with graft depleted of TCRalphabeta T cells and CD19 B cells.

The sequencing here drew on PBMCs, mostly from graft donor cells, taken 360 days after TCRalphabeta/CD19-depleted stem cell transplant. Every receptor here comes from a female patient younger than 10 who had a stem cell transplant for congenital amegakaryocytic thrombocytopenia, so the T cells may come from the graft donor.

This clonotype came up a few times. The J gene is TRBJ2-2, the V gene TRBV4-1; TRBD1 might be the D (5 bases). The CDR3 is 13 amino acids. In germline, CDR1 is MGHRA, CDR2 YSYEKL. The V gene lost 5 bases and the J gene lost 8 bases, with 12 bases spanning the gap. In DNA form, the CDR3 reads TGCGCCAGCAGCAATGGGGCTATGGGGGAGCTGTTTTTT. Protein product: CASSNGAMGELFF.

This clonotype was seen more than once but under ten times. The gene calls are TRBV6-1 and TRBJ2-7; TRBD2 matches 7 bases. The CDR3 sequence is 14 residues long. J lost 1 base, V lost 5 bases, and 5 bases had no gene match. Germline assignment: CDR1 MNHNS and CDR2 SASEGT. CDR3 in DNA: TGTGCCAGCAGTACAGCTAGCGGTTCCTACGAGCAGTACTTC. Its translation: CASSTASGSYEQYF.

The rearrangement joins TRBV7-9 to TRBJ1-4; TRBD1 agrees at 9 bases. V was clipped by 4 bases and J by 6 bases; unmatched bases: 3. CDR1 is SEHNR, CDR2 FQNEAQ, per germline (reference sequence). This CDR3 region has 14 residues. CDR3 DNA sequence: TGTGCCAGCAGCTACAGGGGGCGGTATGAAAAACTGTTTTTT. Protein: CASSYRGRYEKLFF.

The chain joins TRBV7-2 to TRBJ1-2; 10 nucleotides match TRBD1. This CDR3 spans 17 amino acids. Germline V lookup: CDR1 SGHTA, CDR2 FQGNSA. V lost 5 bases, J lost 4 bases, and 13 bases stayed unmatched. The DNA of the CDR3 is TGTGCCAGCAGCATCCAGACAGGGGGCCGCCTGCTCTATGGCTACACCTTC. It is translated as CASSIQTGGRLLYGYTF.

Ten or more counts support this clonotype. The gene calls are TRBV29-1 and TRBJ2-3, with D perhaps matching TRBD1 or TRBD2 (6 bases each). The V end was cut by 7 bases, the J end by 3 bases, with 14 bases between. The CDR3 spans 13 residues. The V gene's germline CDR1 is SQVTM and CDR2 ANQGSEA. The CDR3 loop reads CSGARGGTDTQYF. CDR3 DNA sequence: TGCAGCGGCGCCAGGGGAGGTACAGATACGCAGTATTTT.

The V gene is TRBV20-1, the J gene TRBJ1-2, with a weak D call TRBD1 (6 bases). V was pared by 0 bases and J by 4 bases, with 18 bases between. The germline CDR1 and CDR2 sequences are DFQATT and SNEGSKA (reference sequence). This CDR3 region has 16 residues. CDR3: CSARDPAQGLFYGYTF. CDR3 nucleotides: TGCAGTGCTAGAGACCCTGCGCAGGGGTTATTCTATGGCTACACCTTC.

J is TRBJ2-3 and V is TRBV3-1; D gene uncertain. The V and J ends lost 3 bases and 8 bases respectively, with 15 bases between them. The CDR3 spans 14 residues. From germline, CDR1 is LGHDT and CDR2 YNNKEL (reference sequence). CDR3 nucleotide sequence: TGTGCCAGCAGCCACGAGACTCGCCGTGGTACGCAGTATTTT. Translating gives CASSHETRRGTQYF.

This clonotype was found many times. The rearrangement links TRBV5-1 to TRBJ2-1, with D possibly matching TRBD1 (5 bases). This CDR3 is built from 15 residues. Trimming cost V 0 bases and J 0 bases, with 7 bases left between them. Germline loops: CDR1 SGHRS, CDR2 YFSETQ. The CDR3 region is CASSLDRPSYNEQFF. CDR3 DNA sequence: TGCGCCAGCAGCTTGGACAGGCCCTCCTACAATGAGCAGTTCTTC.

This clonotype was seen more than once but under ten times. V usage is TRBV4-1 and J usage is TRBJ2-5; possible D gene TRBD1, 5 bases. The CDR3 has 15 residues. CDR1 MGHRA and CDR2 YSYEKL come from the germline V gene. Trimming removed 0 bases at V and 4 bases at J, with 12 bases between. The CDR3 loop reads CASSQDGRGGETQYF. The DNA of the CDR3 is TGCGCCAGCAGCCAAGATGGTAGGGGTGGAGAGACCCAGTACTTC.

The chain recombines TRBV2 with TRBJ2-6; 8 nucleotides line up with TRBD2. V lost 4 bases and J lost 1; bases outside the gene matches: 6. In germline, CDR1 is SNHLY, CDR2 FYNNEI. The CDR3 runs to 17 residues. The CDR3 region has the DNA TGTGCCAGCAGTGTTCCAGCGGGAGTTTCTGGGGCCAACGTCCTGACTTTC. Translated: CASSVPAGVSGANVLTF. The full variable domain, with the rest looked up from reference TRBV2 and TRBJ2-6, is EPEVTQTPSHQVTQMGQEVILRCVPISNHLYFYWYRQILGQKVEFLVSFYNNEISEKSEIFDDQFSVERPDGSNFTLKIRSTKLEDSAMYFCASSVPAGVSGANVLTFGAGSRLTVL.

On this clonotype: One junction end does not reproduce the germline sequence, and a read error may be involved. The chain employs TRBV11-2 and TRBJ2-7; perhaps D is TRBD1 or TRBD2 (5 bases each). The germline V gene encodes CDR1 SGHAT and CDR2 FQNNGV. CDR3 length: 16 residues. The chain's CDR3 is CASSSLNSGPSYEQYF. CDR3 sequence (DNA): TGTGCCAGCAGCTCCCTTAACTCGGGGCCATCCTACGAGCAGTATTTC.

The chain uses TRBV28 and TRBJ1-6; D ambiguous. Germline V CDR1 and CDR2: MDHEN, SYDVKM. With 10 bases removed from V and 0 bases from J, the gap between germline ends came to 7 bases. The CDR3 is made up of 13 amino acids. In DNA, the CDR3 is TGTGCCACCTGGAGCTCCTATAATTCACCCCTCCACTTT. It codes for CATWSSYNSPLHF. The full variable domain, completed using reference TRBV28 and TRBJ1-6, is DVKVTQSSRYLVKRTGEKVFLECVQDMDHENMFWYRQDPGLGLRLIYFSYDVKMKEKGDIPEGYSVSREKKERFSLILESASTNQTSMYLCATWSSYNSPLHFGNGTRLTVT.

The CDR3: CASGNPATNEKLFF. The CDR3 DNA reads TGTGCCAGCGGTAATCCTGCAACTAATGAAAAACTGTTTTTT. The chain combines TRBV7-9 with TRBJ1-4; D not resolved. CDR1 is SEHNR and CDR2 is FQNEAQ in the germline V gene (reference sequence). V shed 8 bases and J shed 0 bases, with 10 bases lying between them. The CDR3 covers 14 residues. The variable domain in full, with the rest retrieved from reference TRBV7-9 and TRBJ1-4, is DTGVSQNPRHKITKRGQNVTFRCDPISEHNRLYWYRQTLGQGPEFLTYFQNEAQLEKSRLLSDRFSAERPKGSFSTLEIQRTEQGDSAMYLCASGNPATNEKLFFGSGTQLSVL.

Ten or more counts support this clonotype. The chain links TRBV6-6 to TRBJ2-4, with no clear D. V shed 6 bases and J shed 6 bases, with 12 bases lying between them. CDR1 and CDR2 from the germline V gene are MNHNY and SVGAGI (reference sequence). The CDR3 has 13 residues. This CDR3 reads CASRSSWINIQYF. CDR3 coding DNA: TGTGCCAGCAGATCAAGTTGGATAAACATTCAGTACTTC.

This clonotype was observed a handful of times. The chain is built from TRBV28 and TRBJ2-1; D not resolved. CDR1 is MDHEN and CDR2 is SYDVKM in the germline V gene. V was shortened by 7 bases and J by 3 bases, with 10 bases between the two germline ends. This CDR3 is built from 13 residues. In DNA, the CDR3 is TGTGCCAGCACGAAAACAGTCTACAATGAGCAGTTCTTC. Its protein is CASTKTVYNEQFF.

The rearrangement joins TRBV2 to TRBJ2-6; 8 positions match TRBD1. With V trimmed by 7 bases and J by 0 bases, 8 bases remained unmatched. The germline CDR1 and CDR2 sequences are SNHLY and FYNNEI. The CDR3 loop spans 17 amino acids. CDR3 sequence reads: CASIQTGAYSGANVLTF. CDR3 DNA sequence: TGTGCCAGCATTCAGACAGGGGCTTACTCTGGGGCCAACGTCCTGACTTTC.

This rearrangement joins TRBV12-3 or TRBV12-4 to TRBJ2-1; 7 bases map to TRBD1. This CDR3 spans 12 amino acids. V shed 8 bases and J 14 bases; nucleotides not matched to a gene: 12. The chain's CDR3 is CASSRGPREEFF. In nucleotides, the CDR3 is TGTGCCAGCTCGAGGGGGCCTAGAGAGGAGTTCTTC.

This chain links TRBV5-1 with TRBJ1-1; D is ambiguous. This CDR3 region has 19 residues. V was clipped by 0 bases and J by 0 bases, with 21 bases between them. CDR1 is SGHRS and CDR2 is YFSETQ in the germline V gene. The CDR3 sequence is CASSLAPGRPKTMNTEAFF. The CDR3 DNA sequence: TGCGCCAGCAGCTTGGCCCCGGGCAGACCTAAGACTATGAACACTGAAGCTTTCTTT. Using reference TRBV5-1 and TRBJ1-1 for the parts outside the CDR3, the full variable domain is KAGVTQTPRYLIKTRGQQVTLSCSPISGHRSVSWYQQTPGQGLQFLFEYFSETQRNKGNFPGRFSGRQFSNSRSEMNVSTLELGDSALYLCASSLAPGRPKTMNTEAFFGQGTRLTVV.

V gene TRBV5-1 combines with J gene TRBJ1-1; D is unresolved. Germline CDR1 and CDR2: SGHRS and YFSETQ. V lost 0 bases, J lost 1 base, and 4 bases lay in between. The CDR3 totals 13 residues. The CDR3 DNA follows: TGCGCCAGCAGCTTGGCGAAGAACACTGAAGCTTTCTTT. It codes for CASSLAKNTEAFF.

This clonotype was observed many times. J is TRBJ1-1 and V is TRBV29-1; the D gene is possibly TRBD1 (6 bases). V lost 1 base to trimming and J lost 6 bases, with 9 bases between them. Looked up from germline, CDR1 is SQVTM and CDR2 is ANQGSEA. The CDR3 has 12 amino acids. The CDR3 DNA reads TGCAGCGTTGAAGTTGGGGGCGCTGAAGCTTTCTTT. Protein: CSVEVGGAEAFF. The entire variable domain, with the rest obtained from reference TRBV29-1 and TRBJ1-1, is as follows: SAVISQKPSRDICQRGTSLTIQCQVDSQVTMMFWYRQQPGQSLTLIATANQGSEATYESGFVIDKFPISRPNLTFSTLTVSNMSPEDSSIYLCSVEVGGAEAFFGQGTRLTVV.

This clonotype was detected only a few times. The V gene is TRBV5-1, the J gene TRBJ1-3; no definite D call. The CDR3 is 15 residues long. Trimming removed 2 bases at V and 0 bases at J, with 9 bases between. Germline V gene lookup returns CDR1 SGHRS and CDR2 YFSETQ. The CDR3 region has the DNA TGCGCCAGCAGCTTACCGACGGACTCTGGAAACACCATATATTTT. Translated, it gives CASSLPTDSGNTIYF.